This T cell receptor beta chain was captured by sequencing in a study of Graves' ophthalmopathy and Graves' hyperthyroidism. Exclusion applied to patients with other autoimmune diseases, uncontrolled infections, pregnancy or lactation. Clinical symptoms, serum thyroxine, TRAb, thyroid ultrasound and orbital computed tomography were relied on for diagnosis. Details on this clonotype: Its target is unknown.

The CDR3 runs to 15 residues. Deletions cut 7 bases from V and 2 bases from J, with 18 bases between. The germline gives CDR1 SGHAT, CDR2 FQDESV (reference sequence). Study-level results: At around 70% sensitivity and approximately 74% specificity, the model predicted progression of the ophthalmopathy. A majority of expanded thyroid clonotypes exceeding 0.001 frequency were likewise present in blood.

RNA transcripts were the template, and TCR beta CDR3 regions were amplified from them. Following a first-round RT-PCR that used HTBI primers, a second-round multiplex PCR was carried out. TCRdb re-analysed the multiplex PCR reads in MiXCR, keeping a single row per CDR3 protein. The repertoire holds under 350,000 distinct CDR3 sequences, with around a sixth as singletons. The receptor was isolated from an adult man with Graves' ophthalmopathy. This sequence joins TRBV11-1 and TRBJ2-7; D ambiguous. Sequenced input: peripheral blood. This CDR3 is CASIPTADPTYEQYF. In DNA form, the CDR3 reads TGTGCCAGCATCCCGACGGCAGATCCGACCTACGAGCAGTACTTC.